This TCR beta chain was sequenced for a study of blood T cell repertoires in COVID-19. In the source study's methods: It was from reference gene primer amplification that nucleated cell counts were estimated. Using immunoSEQ multiplex PCR, the repertoire was profiled, and TCRdb retains in-frame clones only, with some absent. The DNA gave D and trimming, while V, J and clone size come from that table. Of some 250,000 clones listed, roughly 85% are singletons. The material sequenced was peripheral blood. The source is a man in his thirties or forties who had recovered from COVID-19.

The CDR3 protein is CASSTTPDRANYGYTF. The CDR3, as DNA: TGTGCCAGCAGCACCACCCCGGACAGAGCTAACTATGGCTACACCTTC. The chain carries TRBV5-6 and TRBJ1-2, with D possibly being TRBD1 (6 bases). CDR1 SGHDT and CDR2 YYEEEE come from the germline V gene. The CDR3 sequence is 16 residues long. The V end lost 4 bases, the J end lost 0 bases, and 16 bases lay between the germline ends.